This T cell receptor (beta chain) appears in the sequencing data of a study of T-cell reconstitution after alpha-beta-depleted transplantation in children. Only a few counts were recorded for this clonotype. A library of TCRbeta sequences, prepared with unique molecular identifiers, was generated. Each CDR3 protein gets one entry after TCRdb re-called the PCR reads with MiXCR. Among over 200,000 distinct CDR3 sequences, roughly 9% were seen once, and the ten largest hold 5.5% to 8%. Germline CDR1 and CDR2: SGHDT and YYEEEE. The germline V and J ends were trimmed by 1 base and 5 bases, with 13 bases remaining between them. This CDR3 contains 15 residues.

Source: PBMCs from the stem cell graft donor, taken from the stem cell graft. This sequence joins TRBV5-6 and TRBJ1-5; D gene unclear. This sequence was found in a human donor who donated a stem cell graft to a child with acute lymphoblastic leukemia. CDR3 bases: TGTGCCAGCAGCTTGTTGAAGGATAATTATCAGCCCCAGCATTTT. This codes for CASSLLKDNYQPQHF.